This T cell receptor beta chain appears in the sequencing data of a study of cytomegalovirus exposure and HLA in healthy donors. The study ran its PCR with 60 Vbeta and 13 Jbeta primers. The repertoire was sequenced with immunoSEQ multiplex PCR; TCRdb's copy has only in-frame clones and lacks some. The data contain approximately 100,000 clones, more than 60% of them singletons. CDR1 LNHDA and CDR2 SQIVND come from the germline V gene (reference sequence). The length of the CDR3 is 14 residues. Losses at the gene ends were 6 bases for V and 6 bases for J; bases not matched to a gene: 6. A note on this clone: Antigen: not known.

Study-level findings and limits: Despite most TCR sequences being rare, some public TCRs occurred in many donors.

The V call is TRBV19, the J call TRBJ2-2; 8 nucleotides line up with TRBD1. The specimen sequenced was PBMCs. The receptor was derived from a young man in good health and CMV-seronegative. The CDR3 bases are TGTGCCAGTAGGGGGGACAGGTCGGCCGGGGAGCTGTTTTTT. It translates to CASRGDRSAGELFF.